Here is one T cell receptor (beta chain) with its context. The sample is drawn from a study of low-dose radiotherapy and immunotherapy resistance in tumors. This CDR3 has 15 amino acids. The ends lost 6 bases at V and 6 bases at J; junction bases unmatched: 11. Germline assignment: CDR1 LNHDA and CDR2 SQIVND (reference sequence). TRAV- and TRBV-specific primers primed first-strand cDNA, covering alpha and beta chains. Amplification, which lasted approximately 19 PCR cycles, used a constant-region primer and V-primer adapter to amplify TCRs. Each CDR3 protein gets one entry after TCRdb re-called the reads with MiXCR. The table lists roughly 19,000 distinct CDR3 sequences, over 65% of them singletons.

J is TRBJ2-1 and V is TRBV19; 7 nucleotides line up with TRBD2. The receptor was isolated from a human donor with advanced metastatic prostate, ovarian, gallbladder or colorectal cancer (not recorded which). This table probably holds off-target reads from a library built for another chain. The chain's CDR3 is CASRVGLGAFNEQFF. Written as DNA, the CDR3 is TGTGCCAGTAGAGTCGGACTAGGAGCATTCAATGAGCAGTTCTTC.